The 22 T cell receptor beta chains in this list originate from one sample, sequenced in a study of radiation and T cells in renal cell carcinoma. Method: immunoSEQ multiplex PCR; TCRdb's copy keeps in-frame clones and lacks some. The sample consists of about 120,000 clones, 81% of them appearing once. This sample's time point: blood 2 weeks post-SBRT. The treatment: 15 Gy SBRT to primary tumor, nephrectomy 4 weeks later. The sample was blood, taken from a patient whose treatment included radiotherapy and nephrectomy. These receptor sequences come from a man aged 50-59 years with renal cell carcinoma.

This clone was counted a few times. This chain uses TRBV27 with TRBJ1-2; 7 bases agree with TRBD1. V gave up 8 bases and J gave up 3 bases; unmatched junction bases: 9. CDR1 and CDR2 (germline): MNHEY, SMNVEV (reference sequence). CDR3 length equals 14 residues. The CDR3 spells CASSYFQGDYGYTF. CDR3 DNA sequence: TGTGCCAGCTCATATTTTCAGGGGGACTATGGCTACACCTTC.

The genes are TRBV4-1 and TRBJ2-7; TRBD2 matches at 13 bases. The germline V gene has CDR1 MGHRA and CDR2 YSYEKL. The V and J ends lost 4 bases and 1 base, in that order; junction bases with no gene match: 10. This CDR3 is 18 amino acids long. CDR3: CASSRGTSGAYRSYEQYF. CDR3 coding DNA: TGCGCCAGCAGCCGCGGGACTAGCGGGGCATATCGGTCCTACGAGCAGTACTTC.

The CDR3 is CASSLSGRGGANVLTF. DNA for the CDR3: TGTGCCAGCAGTTTATCGGGACGGGGTGGGGCCAACGTCCTGACTTTC. The chain carries TRBV27 and TRBJ2-6; D could derive from TRBD1 or TRBD2 (5 bases each). The germline CDR1 and CDR2 sequences are MNHEY and SMNVEV (reference sequence). The ends were cut back, 0 bases at V and 3 bases at J, with 9 bases in the middle. The CDR3 is 16 residues long.

The rearrangement joins TRBV11-1 to TRBJ1-1; 8 nucleotides line up with TRBD1. After removal of 5 bases from V and 2 bases from J, the junction contained 10 bases not matched to a gene. The CDR3 loop spans 16 amino acids. The germline V gene has CDR1 SGHAT and CDR2 FQDESV (reference sequence). In DNA, the CDR3 is TGTGCCAGCAGCCTCCTCAACGGACAGGGAAACACTGAAGCTTTCTTT. Its translation is CASSLLNGQGNTEAFF. Full variable domain (rest looked up from reference TRBV11-1 and TRBJ1-1): EAEVAQSPRYKITEKSQAVAFWCDPISGHATLYWYRQILGQGPELLVQFQDESVVDDSQLPKDRFSAERLKGVDSTLKIQPAELGDSAMYLCASSLLNGQGNTEAFFGQGTRLTVV.

Comments on this clone: Compared with germline, one end of the junction differs, possibly owing to a read error. The gene calls are TRBV6-1 and TRBJ1-2, with unresolved D. The CDR3 has 14 residues. The germline V gene encodes CDR1 MNHNS and CDR2 SASEGT. This CDR3 reads CASSEDVGRILAYF. The CDR3 DNA is TGTGCCAGCAGTGAAGACGTCGGACGGATTTTAGCTTACTTC.

The rearrangement links TRBV12-5 to TRBJ2-1; a weak D match, TRBD1 (6 bases). The germline V and J ends were trimmed by 5 bases and 0 bases, with 11 bases remaining between them. The CDR3 is 15 residues long. CDR1 and CDR2 (germline): LGHNT, FRNRAP. This CDR3 reads CASGATGSSYNEQFF. For the CDR3, the DNA is TGTGCTAGTGGTGCAACAGGGAGCTCCTACAATGAGCAGTTCTTC.

The CDR3 DNA reads TGTGCCAGAAGCCATGGGGCAGACTACGAGCAGTACTTC. Its translation is CARSHGADYEQYF. The chain carries TRBV7-5 and TRBJ2-7; TRBD1 was called by the table and not checked on the DNA. TRBV7-5 is noted as a pseudogene. The CDR3 extends over 13 amino acids.

The genes are TRBV2 and TRBJ2-7, with 8 nucleotides matching TRBD1. There are 14 residues in the CDR3. V lost 6 bases and J lost 2; bases outside the gene matches: 6. CDR1 is SNHLY, CDR2 FYNNEI, per germline. Here the CDR3 reads CASRPGTGTYEQYF. The CDR3 bases are TGTGCCAGCAGGCCCGGGACAGGAACCTACGAGCAGTACTTC.

This clone was observed a handful of times. In the same sample, other DNA sequences code for this CDR3. The chain couples TRBV30 to TRBJ1-1, with unresolved D. The germline CDR1 and CDR2 sequences are GTSNPN and SVGIG (reference sequence). Trimming removed 1 base at V and 2 bases at J, with 8 bases between. The CDR3 is 13 amino acids. The CDR3 protein is CAWSGQDNTEAFF. In DNA form, the CDR3 reads TGTGCCTGGAGTGGTCAAGATAACACTGAAGCTTTCTTT.

This clone turned up a few times. This chain uses TRBV27 with TRBJ2-2; TRBD2 agrees at 7 bases. The CDR3 contains 14 residues. Germline lookup yields CDR1 MNHEY and CDR2 SMNVEV (reference sequence). Unmatched junction bases numbered 2, after V lost 3 bases and J lost 4 bases. The CDR3 loop reads CASSFAGVTGELFF. CDR3 nucleotide sequence: TGTGCCAGCAGTTTTGCGGGAGTCACCGGGGAGCTGTTTTTT.

The chain uses TRBV2 and TRBJ1-1; the D is unclear. The V gene's germline CDR1 is SNHLY and CDR2 FYNNEI. Between the trimmed V and J ends, which lost 1 base and 3 bases, there was a span of 15 bases. CDR3 length equals 16 residues. The CDR3 is CASSEGPRKGYTEAFF. Written as DNA, the CDR3 is TGTGCCAGCAGTGAAGGCCCCAGGAAAGGATACACTGAAGCTTTCTTT.

The V call is TRBV29-1, the J call TRBJ1-2; perhaps TRBD1 as D (5 bases). The CDR3 is made up of 12 amino acids. Germline-derived CDR1 and CDR2 are SQVTM and ANQGSEA. Trimming took 4 bases from V and 6 from J, leaving 12 bases between them. The CDR3 spells CSVGTRGDGYTF. The CDR3 DNA reads as TGCAGCGTTGGAACCCGGGGCGATGGCTACACCTTC.

This chain connects TRBV19 to TRBJ2-7; the D gene is possibly TRBD1 (6 bases). The CDR3 length is 15 residues. Germline V lookup: CDR1 LNHDA, CDR2 SQIVND (reference sequence). The V gene lost 2 bases and the J gene lost 4 bases, with 15 bases spanning the gap. The CDR3 sequence: CASSISATGLYEQYF. As DNA, the CDR3 is TGTGCCAGTAGTATATCCGCGACAGGTCTTTACGAGCAGTACTTC.

The rearrangement links TRBV13 to TRBJ2-3; D is undetermined. Germline CDR1 is PRHDT and CDR2 is FYEKMQ (reference sequence). The CDR3 sequence is 16 residues long. Trimming cost V 1 base and J 2 bases, with 13 bases left between them. CDR3 amino acids: CASSLALRRYTDTQYF. The CDR3 nucleotides read TGTGCCAGCAGCTTAGCCCTCAGGCGATACACAGATACGCAGTATTTT.

CDR3 sequence reads: CAWSTGLAGNTGELFF. For the CDR3, the DNA is TGTGCCTGGAGTACCGGACTAGCGGGGAACACCGGGGAGCTGTTTTTT. The chain links TRBV30 to TRBJ2-2; 11 bases map to TRBD2. The germline CDR1 and CDR2 sequences are GTSNPN and SVGIG (reference sequence). There are 16 residues in the CDR3. J gave up 1 base and V 2 bases, and 3 bases lay outside the gene matches.

This chain connects TRBV20-1 to TRBJ1-1; a possible D gene is TRBD1 (5 bases). The CDR3 is 10 amino acids. With 2 bases removed from V and 8 bases from J, the gap between germline ends came to 6 bases. Germline V lookup: CDR1 DFQATT, CDR2 SNEGSKA (reference sequence). The CDR3 DNA reads as TGCAGTGCTAGATCAGGGGAAGCTTTCTTT. It is translated as CSARSGEAFF.

The chain has TRBV12-2 and TRBJ2-6; no check of the table's D call, TRBD1, against the DNA was made. TRBV12-2 is described as a pseudogene. CDR3 length equals 21 residues. CDR3 DNA: TGTGCAAGTCGCTTAGTTACGTCGTTGGCCGTTTGTCCCTCTGGGGCCAACGTCCTGACTTTC. This sequence encodes CASRLVTSLAVCPSGANVLTF.

V and J are TRBV18 and TRBJ2-1, with 7 bases that match TRBD2. V gave up 2 bases and J gave up 9 bases; unmatched junction bases: 13. CDR3 length equals 16 residues. Germline V gives CDR1 KGHSH, CDR2 LQKENI. CDR3 sequence (DNA): TGTGCCAGCTCACCAGCGTCTAGCGGTAGCTTGGGTGAGCAGTTCTTC. Translated: CASSPASSGSLGEQFF.

The J gene is TRBJ1-6, the V gene TRBV7-6; a weak D match, TRBD1 (5 bases). CDR1 and CDR2 from the germline V gene are SGHVS and FNYEAQ. The germline V and J ends were trimmed by 3 bases and 3 bases, with 9 bases remaining between them. The CDR3 runs 15 residues. The DNA for the CDR3 is TGTGCCAGCAGCTTCAGGGATGTCTATAATTCACCCCTCCACTTT. This encodes CASSFRDVYNSPLHF. The full variable domain, in which reference TRBV7-6 and TRBJ1-6 provide the parts outside the CDR3, is GAGVSQSPRYKVTKRGQDVALRCDPISGHVSLYWYRQALGQGPEFLTYFNYEAQQDKSGLPNDRFSAERPEGSISTLTIQRTEQRDSAMYRCASSFRDVYNSPLHFGNGTRLTVT.

The rearrangement joins TRBV19 to TRBJ2-1, with 10 bases aligning to TRBD2. From germline, CDR1 is LNHDA and CDR2 SQIVND (reference sequence). The CDR3 runs to 14 residues. V trimming: 6 bases; J trimming: 7 bases; junction bases outside the gene matches: 6. CDR3 in DNA: TGTGCCAGTAGAAATCCTAGCGGGAGTAATGAGCAGTTCTTC. This codes for CASRNPSGSNEQFF.

Regarding this clone: The junction differs from germline at one of its ends, possibly a read error. CDR3 in amino acids: CASSFTGFLNSGYTF. The CDR3 DNA follows: TGTGCCAGCAGCTTTACAGGGTTCTTAAACTCTGGCTACACCTTC. The chain couples TRBV7-8 to TRBJ1-2; D is perhaps TRBD1 (6 bases). The CDR3 has 15 amino acids. Germline V gene sequence: CDR1 SGHVS, CDR2 FQNEAQ.

The chain couples TRBV19 to TRBJ1-2, with D uncertain. CDR1 is LNHDA and CDR2 is SQIVND in the germline V gene (reference sequence). The ends were cut back, 2 bases at V and 3 bases at J, with 4 bases in the middle. This CDR3 has 12 amino acids. The CDR3 reads CASSIQDYGYTF. The DNA of the CDR3 is TGTGCCAGTAGTATACAGGACTATGGCTACACCTTC.